What follows describes a single T cell receptor (beta chain). This entry comes from a study of T-cell memory formation after mild COVID-19. TCRdb reprocessed the 5' RACE reads with MiXCR, giving one entry per CDR3 protein. The sample records about 390,000 distinct CDR3 sequences, 15% to 20% being singletons. V lost 4 bases and J 6 bases, leaving 16 bases between the germline ends. The CDR3 spans 14 residues. The germline gives CDR1 SQVTM, CDR2 ANQGSEA. This receptor was taken from a man aged 18-30 years who had mild COVID-19 (a few samples of this study predate the infection). Cell type and time point are not known. The chain is built from TRBV29-1 and TRBJ1-5; D remains unclear. The sequenced sample consisted of PBMCs or a T cell subset sorted from them (not recorded which). CDR3 protein: CSVGVAGDSQPQHF. In DNA form, the CDR3 reads TGCAGCGTTGGCGTGGCTGGTGATAGTCAGCCCCAGCATTTT.